The 10 T cell receptor beta chains presented below share a single source sample, sequenced in a study of shared clonotypes between healthy human individuals. TCRdb's copy holds only in-frame clones and misses some; the assay was immunoSEQ multiplex PCR. The sample carries 2 million to 2.5 million clones, 93% recorded once. The specimen sequenced was naive CD4+ T cells from PBMCs. The sample's subset: CD45RA+ positively selected. These receptors were collected from a man aged 18 to 29 in good health. Some clones in this sample may be carry-over from other donors' samples.

The CDR3 DNA reads as TGTGCCAGCAGCTCCCTTAGAGTAGCGGGAAAAGCCGGGGAGCTGTTTTTT. As protein: CASSSLRVAGKAGELFF. This chain joins TRBV7-9 and TRBJ2-2; 8 bases are a match to TRBD2. CDR1 and CDR2 from the germline V gene are SEHNR and FQNEAQ (reference sequence). The CDR3 is 17 residues long. V shed 4 bases, J shed 6 bases, and the junction held 13 bases outside the gene matches. The whole variable domain, remainder taken from reference TRBV7-9 and TRBJ2-2, is DTGVSQNPRHKITKRGQNVTFRCDPISEHNRLYWYRQTLGQGPEFLTYFQNEAQLEKSRLLSDRFSAERPKGSFSTLEIQRTEQGDSAMYLCASSSLRVAGKAGELFFGEGSRLTVL.

With regard to this clone: At the DNA level, this CDR3 is encoded by other sequences in the same sample as well. The chain joins TRBV6-6 to TRBJ1-1; D is perhaps TRBD1 (5 bases). Germline assignment: CDR1 MNHNY and CDR2 SVGAGI (reference sequence). V lost 2 bases, J lost 5 bases, and 12 bases lay in between. There are 14 residues in the CDR3. Here the CDR3 DNA reads TGTGCCAGCAGTTACGGGCAGGGAGGGACTGAAGCTTTCTTT. Translated, it gives CASSYGQGGTEAFF.

The chain uses TRBV7-2 and TRBJ2-7; TRBD1 matches at 8 bases. Germline CDR1 is SGHTA and CDR2 is FQGNSA. V gave up 5 bases and J gave up 3 bases; unmatched junction bases: 3. CDR3 length equals 13 residues. The CDR3 loop is CASSRDRHYEQYF. In nucleotides, the CDR3 is TGTGCCAGCAGCCGGGACAGGCACTACGAGCAGTACTTC.

This clone showed up just a few times. The rearrangement links TRBV28 to TRBJ1-5; D unresolved. Germline CDR1 MDHEN, CDR2 SYDVKM. The CDR3 is 12 amino acids. V was trimmed by 3 bases and J by 9 bases, leaving 9 bases between them. CDR3 nucleotide sequence: TGTGCCAGCAGTTTTCGGGTCAGGCCCCAGCATTTT. Amino acid sequence: CASSFRVRPQHF.

The rearrangement joins TRBV11-3 to TRBJ2-3, with 7 positions matching TRBD2. The CDR3 length is 13 residues. V dropped 5 bases and J dropped 10; count of bases not matched to a gene: 9. Germline values: CDR1 SGHNT, CDR2 YENEEA. CDR3 amino acids: CASSPGGGSAQYF. For the CDR3, the DNA is TGTGCCAGCAGCCCGGGAGGAGGTAGTGCGCAGTATTTT.

This chain uses TRBV27 with TRBJ2-2; 7 bases are a match to TRBD2. The germline V gene encodes CDR1 MNHEY and CDR2 SMNVEV (reference sequence). With V trimmed by 7 bases and J by 0 bases, 8 bases remained unmatched. The CDR3 covers 16 residues. The CDR3 loop is CASKEERDSNTGELFF. In DNA form, the CDR3 reads TGTGCCAGCAAGGAGGAGCGGGATTCGAACACCGGGGAGCTGTTTTTT.

The chain links TRBV5-1 to TRBJ2-5; D unclear. Germline CDR1 is SGHRS and CDR2 is YFSETQ. V lost 3 bases, J lost 1 base, and 19 bases lay in between. The CDR3 covers 17 residues. In DNA form, the CDR3 reads TGCGCCAGCAGCTCTCGAACGCGACCCCAGACCCAAGAGACCCAGTACTTC. This translates into CASSSRTRPQTQETQYF.

The chain is built from TRBV7-2 and TRBJ2-1; D unresolved. The CDR3 loop spans 13 amino acids. CDR1 is SGHTA and CDR2 is FQGNSA in the germline V gene. V was trimmed by 11 bases and J by 9 bases, leaving 20 bases between them. CDR3 in DNA: TGTGCCCCCTGTCGAAAGGATCGAGCTGAGCAGTTCTTC. This translates into CAPCRKDRAEQFF.

The chain couples TRBV28 to TRBJ1-2, with 10 bases matching TRBD1. This CDR3 has 15 residues. The V gene's germline CDR1 is MDHEN and CDR2 SYDVKM. The ends lost 5 bases at V and 4 bases at J; junction bases unmatched: 7. The CDR3 nucleotides read TGTGCCAGCAGTCCCTCCCGGACAGGGGGCTATGGCTACACCTTC. Translating it yields CASSPSRTGGYGYTF.

This chain links TRBV7-3 with TRBJ1-1, with D hard to call. This CDR3 contains 15 residues. Trimming shortened V by 5 bases and J by 1 base, and 14 bases separated the two germline ends. Germline CDR1 reads SGHTA; CDR2 reads FQGTGA. The CDR3 DNA reads as TGTGCCAGCAGCCCCCGATTGGGCGAGAACACTGAAGCTTTCTTT. Its translation: CASSPRLGENTEAFF.